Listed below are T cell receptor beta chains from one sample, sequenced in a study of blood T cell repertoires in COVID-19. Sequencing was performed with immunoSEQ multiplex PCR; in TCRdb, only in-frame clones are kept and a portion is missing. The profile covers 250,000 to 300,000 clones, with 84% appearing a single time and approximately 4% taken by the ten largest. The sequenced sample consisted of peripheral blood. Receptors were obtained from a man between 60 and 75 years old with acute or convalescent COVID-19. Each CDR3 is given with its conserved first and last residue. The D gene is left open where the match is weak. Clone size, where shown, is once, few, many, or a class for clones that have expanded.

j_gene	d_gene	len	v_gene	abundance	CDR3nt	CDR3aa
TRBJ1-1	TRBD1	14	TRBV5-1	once	TGCGCCAGCAGCTTACAGGGGTCGGACACTGAAGCTTTCTTT	CASSLQGSDTEAFF
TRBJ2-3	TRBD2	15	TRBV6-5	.	TGTGCCAGCAGGGGGGGGGACGGAAGCACATATACGCAGTATTTT	CASRGGDGSTYTQYF
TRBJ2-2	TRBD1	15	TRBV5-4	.	TGTGCCAGCAGCGCCGGGACAGACCACACCGGGGAGCTGTTTTTT	CASSAGTDHTGELFF
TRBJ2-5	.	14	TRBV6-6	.	TGTGCCAGCAGTACAGGGGCGGGAGGAGGTACCCAGTACTTC	CASSTGAGGGTQYF
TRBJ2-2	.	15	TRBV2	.	TGTGCCAGCTGCTCACAGACAACGAACACCGGGGAGCTGTTTTTT	CASCSQTTNTGELFF
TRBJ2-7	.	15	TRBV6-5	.	TGTGCCAGCAGACCCTTCATGCCTGACAGCTACGAGCAGTACTTC	CASRPFMPDSYEQYF
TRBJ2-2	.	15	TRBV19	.	TGTGCCAGTAAAACCGGGACTCAGTACACCGGGGAGCTGTTTTTT	CASKTGTQYTGELFF
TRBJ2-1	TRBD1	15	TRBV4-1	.	TGCGCCAGCAGCCCTGACAGGGACGCCTACAATGAGCAGTTCTTC	CASSPDRDAYNEQFF
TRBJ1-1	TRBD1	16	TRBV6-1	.	TGTGCCAGCAGTGGCCTCGAAACAGGGGTTGTCACTGAAGCTTTCTTT	CASSGLETGVVTEAFF
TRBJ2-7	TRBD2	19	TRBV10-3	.	TGTGCCATCAGTGACCTCGGGCTCCTTGGGACCCGGCGGGGGAGCGAGCAGTACTTC	CAISDLGLLGTRRGSEQYF
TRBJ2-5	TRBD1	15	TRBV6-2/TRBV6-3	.	TGTGCCAGCAGTTATGGGACAGGAAGCCAAGAGACCCAGTACTTC	CASSYGTGSQETQYF
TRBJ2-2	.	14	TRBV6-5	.	TGTGCCAGCACCCCGACAGGCATCACCGGGGAGCTGTTTTTT	CASTPTGITGELFF
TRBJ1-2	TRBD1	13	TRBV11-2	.	TGTGCCAGCAGAACGACAGGGGCCTATGGCTACACCTTC	CASRTTGAYGYTF
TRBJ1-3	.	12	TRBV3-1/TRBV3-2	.	TGTGCCAGCAGCCGTACAGGAAACACCATATATTTT	CASSRTGNTIYF
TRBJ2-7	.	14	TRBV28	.	TGTGCCAGCAGTTTTAGGGGATTCTCCTACGAGCAGTACTTC	CASSFRGFSYEQYF
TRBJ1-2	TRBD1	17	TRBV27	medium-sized	TGTGCCAGCAGACACGGGACAGGGTGGCAGGCTAACTATGGCTACACCTTC	CASRHGTGWQANYGYTF
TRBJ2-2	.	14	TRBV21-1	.	TGTGCCAGCAGTGTCGTAGCTGACACCGGGGAGCTGTTTTTT	CASSVVADTGELFF
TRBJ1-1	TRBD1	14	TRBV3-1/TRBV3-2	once	TGTGCCAGCAGCCCGACAGGGTCGAACACTGAAGCTTTCTTT	CASSPTGSNTEAFF
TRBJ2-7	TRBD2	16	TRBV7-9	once	TGTGCCAGCAGCTTAGGGGCGCGGGAGGGTAAATACGAGCAGTACTTC	CASSLGAREGKYEQYF
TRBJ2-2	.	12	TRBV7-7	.	TGTGCTAGCAGCTCTTACACCGGGGAGCTGTTTTTT	CASSSYTGELFF
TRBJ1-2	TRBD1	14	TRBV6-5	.	TGTGCCAGCAGGATGGACAGGGGCCCCTATGGCTACACCTTC	CASRMDRGPYGYTF
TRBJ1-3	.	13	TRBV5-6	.	TGTGCCAGCAGGGTACACTCTGGAAACACCATATATTTT	CASRVHSGNTIYF
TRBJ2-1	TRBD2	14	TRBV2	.	TGTGCCACGATACCCGGGACTAGCGTCAATGAGCAGTTCTTC	CATIPGTSVNEQFF
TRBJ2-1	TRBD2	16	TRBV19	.	TGTGCCAGTAGTAGGGGGTCAACGGGAGGGCCTAATGAGCAGTTCTTC	CASSRGSTGGPNEQFF
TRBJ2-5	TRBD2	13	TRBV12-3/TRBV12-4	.	TGTGCCAGCAAAGCGGGGGGGCGGGAGACCCAGTACTTC	CASKAGGRETQYF
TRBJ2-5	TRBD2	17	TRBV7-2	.	TGTGCCAGCAGCTTAGATATCCAGCGGGGGATCAAAGAGACCCAGTACTTC	CASSLDIQRGIKETQYF
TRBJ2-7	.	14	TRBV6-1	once	TGTGCCAGCAGTGAACCAGGACAGTCCTACGAGCAGTACTTC	CASSEPGQSYEQYF